A selection of T cell receptor beta chains follows, all from one sample in a study of cytomegalovirus exposure and HLA in healthy donors. The table came from immunoSEQ multiplex PCR; TCRdb's copy has only in-frame clones and leaves some out. The sample yields approximately 180,000 clones, just over 75% seen once. Input material: PBMCs. The receptors come from a woman in her sixties in good health and CMV-seropositive. The CDR3 runs from the conserved cysteine through the conserved F or W. D genes are given only for firm matches. Size is omitted from some rows. Given values are once, few, many or a class for expanded clones.

abundance	v_gene	j_gene	d_gene	CDR3nt	CDR3aa
.	TRBV7-3	TRBJ1-6	TRBD1	TGTGCCAGCAGCTTAAAGGTCGGGACAGCCCCCTCACCCCTCCACTTT	CASSLKVGTAPSPLHF
.	TRBV5-1	TRBJ2-1	.	TGCGCCAGCAGCTTGGTTTACGGGATTAGGGATGAGCAGTTCTTC	CASSLVYGIRDEQFF
.	TRBV30	TRBJ2-7	.	TGTGCCTGGAGTAGGCGGGTCAACGAGCAGTACTTC	CAWSRRVNEQYF
.	TRBV5-5	TRBJ1-3	.	TGTGCCAGCAGCTCACGGGGTGATTCTGGAAACACCATATATTTT	CASSSRGDSGNTIYF
.	TRBV7-6	TRBJ2-3	.	TGTGCCAGCAGCAGGGACTGGACTACCTATAGCACAGATACGCAGTATTTT	CASSRDWTTYSTDTQYF
.	TRBV5-6	TRBJ1-2	TRBD1	TGTGCCAGCAGCTTACAGGGGGCGTACTATGGCTACACCTTC	CASSLQGAYYGYTF
.	TRBV28	TRBJ1-3	.	TGTGCCATCTGGGGCCCTGGAAACACCATATATTTT	CAIWGPGNTIYF
.	TRBV29-1	TRBJ2-3	.	TGCAGCGTTGAGGGTGACAGAAGCACAGATACGCAGTATTTT	CSVEGDRSTDTQYF
.	TRBV7-9	TRBJ2-7	TRBD1	TGTTCCAGCAGCCGCGAGGGGACAGGCGTAGATGGGCAGTACTTC	CSSSREGTGVDGQYF
few	TRBV2	TRBJ1-2	TRBD1	TGTGCCAGCAGTACAGGGGACTATGGCTACACCTTC	CASSTGDYGYTF
.	TRBV29-1	TRBJ2-3	.	TGCAGCGTTGCTTCTAACCTTAACGCAGATACGCAGTATTTT	CSVASNLNADTQYF
.	TRBV6-5	TRBJ2-5	TRBD1	TGTGCCAGCAGTTACTCCTTCACAGGGGGCCAAGAGACCCAGTACTTC	CASSYSFTGGQETQYF
.	TRBV30	TRBJ1-1	TRBD1	TGTGCCTGGAGATACAGACAGGGGCTTGCCGACACTGAAGCTTTCTTT	CAWRYRQGLADTEAFF
.	TRBV6-5	TRBJ1-2	TRBD1	TGTGCCAGCAGCTTGACAGGGATGGACTATGGCTACACCTTC	CASSLTGMDYGYTF
.	TRBV4-1	TRBJ2-1	.	TGCGCCAGCAGCCAAGTTAGCCTAGTTCGCTTCGATGAGCAGTTCTTC	CASSQVSLVRFDEQFF
.	TRBV15	TRBJ1-5	TRBD1	TGTGCCACCAGCAGAGCCCAGGGACAGGGGGATCAGCCCCAGCATTTT	CATSRAQGQGDQPQHF
few	TRBV7-2	TRBJ2-7	.	TGTGCCAGCAGCTTAGTCCGTTACACCTACGAGCAGTACTTC	CASSLVRYTYEQYF
.	TRBV28	TRBJ1-4	.	TGTGCCAGCAGCCCGCCGGGGAGGGAAAAACTGTTTTTT	CASSPPGREKLFF
few	TRBV7-9	TRBJ2-7	.	TGTGCCACCCAAGGGGCGGTCGCCTACGAGCAGTACTTC	CATQGAVAYEQYF
.	TRBV28	TRBJ1-2	.	TGTGCCAGCTTCGAAGGGGGGGGGATGGGGGGCTACACCTTC	CASFEGGGMGGYTF
.	TRBV30	TRBJ1-1	.	TGTGCCTGGAAAAGACGGGTGAACACTGAAGCTTTCTTT	CAWKRRVNTEAFF
once	TRBV7-2	TRBJ1-5	TRBD1	TGTGCCAGCAGCCGGGACAGGGTAAATCAGCCCCAGCATTTT	CASSRDRVNQPQHF
once	TRBV5-1	TRBJ2-7	.	TGCGCCAGCAGCTTGGCCGGGACAAGCCACGAGCAGTACTTC	CASSLAGTSHEQYF
.	TRBV9	TRBJ2-7	TRBD2	TGTGCCAGCAGCGCCGGGACTAGCGGGACCTACGAGCAGTACTTC	CASSAGTSGTYEQYF
.	TRBV7-7	TRBJ2-3	TRBD2	TGTGCCAGCAGCTTAGGCGGGACTAGCGACGATACGCAGTATTTT	CASSLGGTSDDTQYF
once	TRBV9	TRBJ2-1	.	TGTGCCAGCGGCCCTCCCACGGGAGAGGGCAATGAGCAGTTCTTC	CASGPPTGEGNEQFF
.	TRBV28	TRBJ2-1	TRBD1	TGTGCCAGCAGTGCCCCGGGACAGGGGGCTCGCAATGAGCAGTTCTTC	CASSAPGQGARNEQFF
.	TRBV28	TRBJ1-1	.	TGTGCCAGCAGGCTAAACACTGAAGCTTTCTTT	CASRLNTEAFF
once	TRBV6-6	TRBJ1-5	.	TGTGCCAGCAGTTATTCACAGGTCCAGAGCAATCAGCCCCAGCATTTT	CASSYSQVQSNQPQHF
.	TRBV28	TRBJ2-7	.	TGTGCCAGTTCAGGGGCCCACGAGCAGTACTTC	CASSGAHEQYF
.	TRBV6-5	TRBJ1-5	TRBD1	TGTGCCAGCAGATCGGACAGGGGAGGCAATCAGCCCCAGCATTTT	CASRSDRGGNQPQHF
.	TRBV2	TRBJ1-5	.	TGTGCCAGCAGTGAATTCAGGGGCCGTCAGCCCCAGCATTTT	CASSEFRGRQPQHF
.	TRBV19	TRBJ2-5	TRBD2	TGTGCCGCCGGGGCTAGCGGGGTGAAAGAGACCCAGTACTTC	CAAGASGVKETQYF
.	TRBV2	TRBJ2-4	.	TGTGCCAGCAGTGAATCGGAGTCAGGGACACGAAACAGTCAGTACTTC	CASSESESGTRNSQYF
once	TRBV7-8	TRBJ2-2	.	TGTGCCAGCAGCATGGACAGGAACACCGGGGAGCTGTTTTTT	CASSMDRNTGELFF
once	TRBV11-3	TRBJ2-7	TRBD1	TGTGCCAGCAGCTCACAGGGGAACGAGCAGTACTTC	CASSSQGNEQYF
.	TRBV6-6	TRBJ2-3	TRBD2	TGTGCCAGCAGAAAAGCGGGGCACACAGATACGCAGTATTTT	CASRKAGHTDTQYF
.	TRBV25-1	TRBJ2-5	TRBD2	TGTGCCAGCAGTCTTGGAAGACTAGCGGGAGGGATAGAGACCCAGTACTTC	CASSLGRLAGGIETQYF
.	TRBV29-1	TRBJ1-2	.	TGCAGCGTTGGTACCAGTAACTATGGCTACACCTTC	CSVGTSNYGYTF
.	TRBV27	TRBJ2-3	.	TGTGCCACCGCAGGAGGACGGACCACAGATACGCAGTATTTT	CATAGGRTTDTQYF
.	TRBV6-5	TRBJ2-7	TRBD1	TGTGCCAGCAGCCCGAACAGGGGTATTCCCTACGAGCAGTACTTC	CASSPNRGIPYEQYF
.	TRBV6-5	TRBJ1-5	.	TGTGCCAGCAGGCTGGACAGTAGCAATCAGCCCCAGCATTTT	CASRLDSSNQPQHF
.	TRBV5-1	TRBJ2-5	TRBD2	TGCGCCAGCAGCCCCCTTACTAGCGGGACAGAAGAGACCCAGTACTTC	CASSPLTSGTEETQYF
.	TRBV27	TRBJ2-5	TRBD2	TGTGCCAGCAGTCTCGGGACTAGCGGGGGGGCGGAGACCCAGTACTTC	CASSLGTSGGAETQYF
.	TRBV5-8	TRBJ2-7	TRBD2	TGTGCCAGCAGGTCGACTAGCAGCTCCTACGAGCAGTACTTC	CASRSTSSSYEQYF
.	TRBV5-4	TRBJ2-5	.	TGTGCCAGCAGCTTGAACACAGGCAAAGAAGAGACCCAGTACTTC	CASSLNTGKEETQYF
.	TRBV6-6	TRBJ1-1	.	TGTGCCAGCAGCTACCCCGCAGGGGTGAACACTGAAGCTTTCTTT	CASSYPAGVNTEAFF
few	TRBV28	TRBJ1-2	TRBD1	TGTGCCAGCAGTTCGGGACAGGGGGCCCTCTCCCGCTATGGCTACACCTTC	CASSSGQGALSRYGYTF
.	TRBV18	TRBJ1-1	.	TGTGCCAGCTCACCCTTCCAGGGGAACACTGAAGCTTTCTTT	CASSPFQGNTEAFF
few	TRBV30	TRBJ1-1	.	TGTGCCTGGAGTGTCTTCGGGGGATCGGCTTTCTTT	CAWSVFGGSAFF
.	TRBV6-5	TRBJ1-5	.	TGTGCCAGCAGGGCAGGGGTGGGGAGAAATCAGCCCCAGCATTTT	CASRAGVGRNQPQHF
.	TRBV4-2	TRBJ1-4	.	TGTGCCAGCAGCCAAGATGGAAGCGCAACTAATGAAAAACTGTTTTTT	CASSQDGSATNEKLFF
once	TRBV11-3	TRBJ2-1	.	TGTGCCAGCAGCTTAGAGACCGGGAATTACAATGAGCAGTTCTTC	CASSLETGNYNEQFF